This paragraph covers one T cell receptor (beta chain) sequence. Antigen unknown. The length of the CDR3 is 15 residues. Trimming cost V 1 base and J 1 base, with 9 bases left between them. The V gene's germline CDR1 is SGHRS and CDR2 YFSETQ. This sample was taken from a study of cytomegalovirus exposure and HLA in healthy donors. Findings and caveats of the study: In vitro, a few CMV-associated chains proved specific for CMV antigens. It was approximately 170 TCR beta chains that were listed as cytomegalovirus-associated. One later analysis, an examination of the roughly 130 validation repertoires, found that first-cohort TCR clusters tended to co-occur in them.

Sequenced by immunoSEQ multiplex PCR; TCRdb stores in-frame clones only, minus some. The sample yields approximately 200,000 clones, approximately 90% seen once. The sample consisted of PBMCs. The gene calls are TRBV5-1 and TRBJ2-1, with a weak D call TRBD2 (6 bases). This TCR was recovered from a woman aged 18-30 years in good health and CMV-seronegative. Here the CDR3 DNA reads TGCGCCAGCAGCTTGCAGCTAGCGTCCTACAATGAGCAGTTCTTC. It translates to CASSLQLASYNEQFF.